Given below is one T cell receptor (beta chain) in context. Its antigen is undetermined. These data are taken from a study of CD4+ T cells in melanoma. Broader study findings: In melanoma, neoantigen-specific CD4+ T cells reportedly differed in differentiation state. CD8+ T cell, macrophage and B cell function reportedly correlated with neoantigen-specific CD4+ T cells.

This CDR3 has 13 amino acids. CDR1 and CDR2 from the germline V gene are LNHDA and SQIVND (reference sequence). V lost 11 bases and J 2 bases, leaving 10 bases between the germline ends. Libraries were prepared by immunoSEQ multiplex PCR; TCRdb keeps only in-frame clonotypes and omits some of them. This sample has about 6,900 clones, with 50% to 75% found just once. The sample comprised cells from a culture (not recorded whether cultured in vitro). The chain recombines TRBV19 with TRBJ2-6; tentatively, D is TRBD1 (5 bases). The sequence was obtained from a human donor with melanoma. CDR3 coding DNA: TGTGCCGGACACACCGCTGGGGCCAACGTCCTGACTTTC. Its protein product is CAGHTAGANVLTF. The full variable domain, completed using reference TRBV19 and TRBJ2-6, is DGGITQSPKYLFRKEGQNVTLSCEQNLNHDAMYWYRQDPGQGLRLIYYSQIVNDFQKGDIAEGYSVSREKKESFPLTVTSAQKNPTAFYLCAGHTAGANVLTFGAGSRLTVL.